This T cell receptor (beta chain) was sequenced during a study of T cell repertoires in cytomegalovirus infection. Study at large: CMV epitopes used comprised recently identified HLA-C-restricted ones and well-studied HLA-B-restricted ones.

One entry per CDR3 protein results from TCRdb running MiXCR on the reads. This sample has roughly 700,000 distinct CDR3 sequences, with around 35% found just once. This clonotype has more than one count but fewer than ten. Its antigen is not known. The CDR3 has 15 amino acids. Deletions cut 6 bases from V and 5 bases from J, with 16 bases between. In germline, CDR1 is MNHNS, CDR2 SASEGT. Notes on the study in general: Clonotypes of TCR beta that were HLA-C-restricted and CMV-specific dominated the ex vivo response.

The chain combines TRBV6-1 with TRBJ2-2, with TRBD2 as a possible D gene (6 bases). This clonotype originated in a human donor in good health (CMV status not recorded). Some clones in this sample may be carry-over from other donors' samples. The sample consisted of cultured PBMCs, taken from culture after CMV antigen stimulation. CDR3 amino acids: CASRSTEGSTGELFF. CDR3 nucleotide sequence: TGTGCCAGCAGATCGACGGAGGGATCTACCGGGGAGCTGTTTTTT.